Sequencing of this T cell receptor beta chain was carried out in a study of T cells expressing NK-cell markers. The overall study: Sorted CD3+CD56-NKG2C+, CD3+CD56+NKG2C- and CD3+CD56+NKG2C+ T cells were the source of the TCR beta repertoires. The authors sequenced eight donors, of whom seven were HCMV-seropositive and one was seronegative. The study's findings and limits: There were several donors in whom these clonotypes also led the CD3+CD56-NKG2C+ fraction.

No DNA is given; TCRdb re-called the 5' RACE reads and lists each CDR3 protein once. The table for this sample gives more than 250,000 distinct CDR3 sequences. For this clonotype: The antigen is unknown.

Looked up from germline, CDR1 is SGHTA and CDR2 is FQGNSA. The CDR3 consists of 16 residues. This chain joins TRBV7-2 and TRBJ2-3; the D gene TCRdb calls, TRBD2, cannot be checked with no DNA. This sequence was found in a man aged 18 to 30 in good health. The sequenced material came from blood T cells: a sorted CD56 or NKG2C T cell subset, CD4+ or CD8+ T cells, or bulk PBMC T cells (not recorded which). The CDR3 is CASTVWLAEPTDTQYF.